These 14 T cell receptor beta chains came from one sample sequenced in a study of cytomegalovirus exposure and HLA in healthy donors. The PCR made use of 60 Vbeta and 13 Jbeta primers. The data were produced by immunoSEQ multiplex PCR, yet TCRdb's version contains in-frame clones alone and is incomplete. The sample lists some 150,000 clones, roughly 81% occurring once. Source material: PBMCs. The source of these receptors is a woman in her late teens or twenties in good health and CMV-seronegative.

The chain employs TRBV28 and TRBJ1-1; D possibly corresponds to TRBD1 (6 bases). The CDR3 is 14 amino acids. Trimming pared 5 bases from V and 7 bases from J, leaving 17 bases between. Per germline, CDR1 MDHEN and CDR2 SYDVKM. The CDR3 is CASSTAGGRREAFF. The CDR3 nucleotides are TGTGCCAGCAGTACGGCGGGGGGGCGCCGTGAAGCTTTCTTT.

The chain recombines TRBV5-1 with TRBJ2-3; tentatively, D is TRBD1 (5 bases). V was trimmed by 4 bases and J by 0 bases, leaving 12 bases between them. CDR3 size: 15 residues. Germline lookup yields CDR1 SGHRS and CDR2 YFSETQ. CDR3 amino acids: CASSGTWGSTDTQYF. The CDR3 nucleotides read TGCGCCAGCAGCGGAACGTGGGGCAGCACAGATACGCAGTATTTT.

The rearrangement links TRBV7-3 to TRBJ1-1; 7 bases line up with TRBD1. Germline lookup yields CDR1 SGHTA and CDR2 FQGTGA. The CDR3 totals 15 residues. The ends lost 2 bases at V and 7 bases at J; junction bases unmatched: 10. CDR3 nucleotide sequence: TGTGCCAGCAGCTTAGGGGCAGGGGGAATAAATGAAGCTTTCTTT. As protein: CASSLGAGGINEAFF.

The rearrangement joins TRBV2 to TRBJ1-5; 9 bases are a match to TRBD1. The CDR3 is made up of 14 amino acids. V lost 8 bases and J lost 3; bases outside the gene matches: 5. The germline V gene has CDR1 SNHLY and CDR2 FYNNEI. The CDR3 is CASSGTGINQPQHF. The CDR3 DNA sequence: TGTGCCAGCTCCGGGACAGGGATCAATCAGCCCCAGCATTTT.

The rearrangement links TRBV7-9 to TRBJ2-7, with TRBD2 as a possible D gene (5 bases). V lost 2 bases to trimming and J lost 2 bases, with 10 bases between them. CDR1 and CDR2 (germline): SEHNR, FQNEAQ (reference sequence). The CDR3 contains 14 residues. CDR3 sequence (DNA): TGTGCCAGCAGCTTAAGCGGCACCACCTACGAGCAGTACTTC. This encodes CASSLSGTTYEQYF.

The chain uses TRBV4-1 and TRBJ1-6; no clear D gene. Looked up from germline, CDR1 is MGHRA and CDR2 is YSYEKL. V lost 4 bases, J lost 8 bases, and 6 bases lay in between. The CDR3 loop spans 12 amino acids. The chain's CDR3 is CASSPLDSPLHF. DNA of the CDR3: TGCGCCAGCAGCCCTCTTGATTCACCCCTCCACTTT.

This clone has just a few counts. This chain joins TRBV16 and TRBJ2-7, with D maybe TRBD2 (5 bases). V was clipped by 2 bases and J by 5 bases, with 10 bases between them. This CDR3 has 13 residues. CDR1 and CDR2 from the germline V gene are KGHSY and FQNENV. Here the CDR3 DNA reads TGTGCCAGCAGCCAACGGGGTGTTAACGAGCAGTACTTC. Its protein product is CASSQRGVNEQYF.

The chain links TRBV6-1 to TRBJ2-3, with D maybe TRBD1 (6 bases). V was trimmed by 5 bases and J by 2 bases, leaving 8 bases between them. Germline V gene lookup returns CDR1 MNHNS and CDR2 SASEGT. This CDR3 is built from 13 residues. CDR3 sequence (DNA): TGTGCCAGCAGTAACAGGGTCACAGATACGCAGTATTTT. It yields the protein CASSNRVTDTQYF.

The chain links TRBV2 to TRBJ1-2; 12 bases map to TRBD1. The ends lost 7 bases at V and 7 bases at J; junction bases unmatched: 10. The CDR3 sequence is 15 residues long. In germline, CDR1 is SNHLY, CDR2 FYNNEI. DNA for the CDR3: TGTGCCAGCAACTCACCCCGGGACAGGGGGCCTGGCTACACCTTC. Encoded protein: CASNSPRDRGPGYTF.

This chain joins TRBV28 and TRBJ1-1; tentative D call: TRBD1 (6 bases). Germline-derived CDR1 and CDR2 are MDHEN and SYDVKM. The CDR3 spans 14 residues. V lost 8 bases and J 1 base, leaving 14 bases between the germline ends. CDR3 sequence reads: CASGRTGRNTEAFF. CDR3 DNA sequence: TGTGCCAGCGGGCGAACAGGGAGGAACACTGAAGCTTTCTTT.

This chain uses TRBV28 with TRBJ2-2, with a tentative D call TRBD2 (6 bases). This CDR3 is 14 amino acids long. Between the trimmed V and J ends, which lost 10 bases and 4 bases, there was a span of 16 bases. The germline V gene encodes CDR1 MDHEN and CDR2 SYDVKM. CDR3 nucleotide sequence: TGTGCCACGCGCCGGGGAGGATTCACCGGGGAGCTGTTTTTT. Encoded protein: CATRRGGFTGELFF.

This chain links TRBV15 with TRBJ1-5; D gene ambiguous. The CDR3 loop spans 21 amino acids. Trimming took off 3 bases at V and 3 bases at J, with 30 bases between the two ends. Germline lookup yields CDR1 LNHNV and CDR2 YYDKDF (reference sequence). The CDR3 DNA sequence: TGTGCCACCAGCAGTCGCGCGAGGGCACAGTACCTATCTACTCTCAATCAGCCCCAGCATTTT. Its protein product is CATSSRARAQYLSTLNQPQHF.

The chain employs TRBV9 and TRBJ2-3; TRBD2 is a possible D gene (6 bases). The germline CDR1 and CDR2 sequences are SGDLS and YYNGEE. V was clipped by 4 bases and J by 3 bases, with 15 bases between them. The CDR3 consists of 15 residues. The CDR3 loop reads CASSTRLDWTDTQYF. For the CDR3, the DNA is TGTGCCAGCAGCACCCGACTAGATTGGACAGATACGCAGTATTTT.

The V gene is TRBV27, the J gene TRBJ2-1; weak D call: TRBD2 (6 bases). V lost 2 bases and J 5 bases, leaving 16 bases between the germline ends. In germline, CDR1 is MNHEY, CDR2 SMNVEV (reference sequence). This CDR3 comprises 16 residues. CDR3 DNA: TGTGCCAGCAGTTTACTCCCAGGGACTTCTAACAATGAGCAGTTCTTC. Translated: CASSLLPGTSNNEQFF.